This entry is about one T cell receptor beta chain. The specificity of this receptor is unknown. One base away there is no much larger clone; base qualities are not given. Libraries were built with the immunoSEQ multiplex PCR assay. The immuneACCESS repertoire file appears here via TCRdb, limited to in-frame rearrangements. These files lack a portion of the clones; in checked studies, under half of the deficit traces to unresolved V genes, and the cause of the others is not known. Here the sample has roughly 80,000 clones; 93% occur a single time. 2.5% of the sample is in the top ten clones. The data are from a study of T cell changes during pregnancy in multiple sclerosis (dated by TCRdb to the late 2010s). For the study in its entirety: In women with multiple sclerosis, the researchers looked at how the T cell repertoire shifted as pregnancy progressed.

The CDR3, cysteine through phenylalanine, is 18 amino acids long. Only CDR3 DNA is held: 54 bases, read in frame from base 1. From V the trimming removes 0 bases and from J it removes 5 bases, while the gene matches leave 10 bases of the junction unaccounted for. Looking up the germline V gene yields CDR1 SGDLS and CDR2 YYNGEE. This TCR was sampled from a female donor with multiple sclerosis, enrolled in a pregnancy study. This specimen consisted of peripheral blood, obtained in the second trimester of pregnancy. Recombination connected TRBV9 to TRBJ2-2; 10 bases in the middle match TRBD2. The CDR3 loop reads CASSVESAGGHSTGELFF. The DNA sequence is given as TGTGCCAGCAGCGTAGAGTCAGCGGGGGGGCATTCAACCGGGGAGCTGTTTTTT.